Described below is a single T cell receptor beta chain sequence and its context. Its antigen is not known. The sample comes from a study of immune evolution from preneoplasia to lung adenocarcinoma. Clones were sequenced by immunoSEQ multiplex PCR, and TCRdb holds only the in-frame ones, with some missing. Of fewer than 50,000 clones in the sample, around 80% were seen once. General study findings and limits: Top clone share appeared to fall from AAH through AIS, MIA, adenocarcinoma. Normal lung had highest clonality; later lesions appeared denser, more diverse. T cell clonality was higher in KRAS-mutant than EGFR-mutant or wild-type nodules.

Trimming cost V 3 bases and J 1 base; bases outside gene matches: 1. This CDR3 is built from 14 residues. In germline, CDR1 is LNHDA, CDR2 SQIVND (reference sequence). Between the mid-2010s and the late 2010s, patients underwent resection in Japan or China. The receptor comes from a person in their sixties with lung adenocarcinoma. The chain employs TRBV19 and TRBJ1-2; TRBD1 aligns across 8 bases. What was sequenced was FFPE invasive lung adenocarcinoma tissue. CDR3 residues: CASSIGQGNYGYTF. The CDR3 region has the DNA TGTGCCAGTAGTATCGGACAGGGTAACTATGGCTACACCTTC.